A single count supports the clone carrying this T cell receptor beta chain. These data are taken from a study of T cells in Graves' hyperthyroidism and ophthalmopathy. Study in general: Staff took peripheral blood when the initial diagnosis was made, before any treatment began.

The source material, RNA transcripts, was used to amplify TCR beta CDR3 regions. HTBI primers were employed in a first-round RT-PCR of the TCR CDR3. TCRdb called the multiplex PCR reads again in MiXCR, with one record for every CDR3 protein. The data show a few hundred thousand distinct CDR3 sequences, with approximately 23% seen just once and 45% to 55% held by the top ten. This CDR3 has 14 residues. CDR1 and CDR2 from the germline V gene are SQVTM and ANQGSEA. J was trimmed by 5 bases and V by 6 bases; bases with no gene match: 8. Patients showing uncontrolled infection, other autoimmune disease, pregnancy or lactation were ineligible.

The J gene is TRBJ2-2, the V gene TRBV29-1, with 8 bases identical to TRBD1. The sample taken for sequencing was blood. This TCR was sampled from a woman aged 70-85 years with Graves' ophthalmopathy. The CDR3 loop is CSVGADRGTGELFF. In DNA, the CDR3 is TGCAGCGTCGGGGCAGACAGGGGAACCGGGGAGCTGTTTTTT.